The 4 T cell receptor beta chains in this list originate from one sample, sequenced in a study of blood T cell repertoires in COVID-19. Here immunoSEQ multiplex PCR was the method, and the copy in TCRdb shows in-frame clones only, minus some. Of roughly 330,000 clones in the sample, roughly 90% were seen once. Sequenced input: peripheral blood. These TCRs come from a man aged 18-30 years who had recovered from COVID-19.

The chain uses TRBV10-3 and TRBJ2-1; TRBD2 aligns across 9 bases. This CDR3 region has 13 residues. Looked up from germline, CDR1 is ENHRY and CDR2 is SYGVKD. J lost 8 bases, V lost 6 bases, and 5 bases had no gene match. CDR3 DNA: TGTGCCATCAGGGCGACTAGCGGCGATGAGCAGTTCTTC. Protein product: CAIRATSGDEQFF.

J is TRBJ2-5 and V is TRBV6-2 or TRBV6-3, with 9 bases that match TRBD2. V trimming: 2 bases; J trimming: 4 bases; junction bases outside the gene matches: 5. From germline, CDR1 is MNHEY and CDR2 SVGEGT. The CDR3 is 15 amino acids. The CDR3 loop reads CASSYLGTSSETQYF. The CDR3 nucleotides are TGTGCCAGCAGTTACCTCGGGACTAGCTCAGAGACCCAGTACTTC.

The V gene is TRBV6-5, the J gene TRBJ2-1, with 8 bases that match TRBD1. V lost 6 bases and J lost 4; bases outside the gene matches: 8. The CDR3 runs 15 residues. The germline V gene encodes CDR1 MNHEY and CDR2 SVGAGI. This CDR3 reads CASSNPGGSYNEQFF. CDR3 sequence (DNA): TGTGCCAGCAGCAACCCAGGGGGCTCGTACAATGAGCAGTTCTTC.

J is TRBJ1-6 and V is TRBV2, with 9 bases identical to TRBD1. The CDR3 has 19 residues. Germline CDR1 and CDR2: SNHLY and FYNNEI. The V segment lost 7 bases and the J segment 4 bases; nucleotides outside the gene matches: 17. The CDR3 bases are TGTGCCAGCATCGAAAACAGGGGGCTCCTGCACGCTTATAATTCACCCCTCCACTTT. It encodes CASIENRGLLHAYNSPLHF. Full variable domain (remainder filled in from reference TRBV2 and TRBJ1-6): EPEVTQTPSHQVTQMGQEVILRCVPISNHLYFYWYRQILGQKVEFLVSFYNNEISEKSEIFDDQFSVERPDGSNFTLKIRSTKLEDSAMYFCASIENRGLLHAYNSPLHFGNGTRLTVT.